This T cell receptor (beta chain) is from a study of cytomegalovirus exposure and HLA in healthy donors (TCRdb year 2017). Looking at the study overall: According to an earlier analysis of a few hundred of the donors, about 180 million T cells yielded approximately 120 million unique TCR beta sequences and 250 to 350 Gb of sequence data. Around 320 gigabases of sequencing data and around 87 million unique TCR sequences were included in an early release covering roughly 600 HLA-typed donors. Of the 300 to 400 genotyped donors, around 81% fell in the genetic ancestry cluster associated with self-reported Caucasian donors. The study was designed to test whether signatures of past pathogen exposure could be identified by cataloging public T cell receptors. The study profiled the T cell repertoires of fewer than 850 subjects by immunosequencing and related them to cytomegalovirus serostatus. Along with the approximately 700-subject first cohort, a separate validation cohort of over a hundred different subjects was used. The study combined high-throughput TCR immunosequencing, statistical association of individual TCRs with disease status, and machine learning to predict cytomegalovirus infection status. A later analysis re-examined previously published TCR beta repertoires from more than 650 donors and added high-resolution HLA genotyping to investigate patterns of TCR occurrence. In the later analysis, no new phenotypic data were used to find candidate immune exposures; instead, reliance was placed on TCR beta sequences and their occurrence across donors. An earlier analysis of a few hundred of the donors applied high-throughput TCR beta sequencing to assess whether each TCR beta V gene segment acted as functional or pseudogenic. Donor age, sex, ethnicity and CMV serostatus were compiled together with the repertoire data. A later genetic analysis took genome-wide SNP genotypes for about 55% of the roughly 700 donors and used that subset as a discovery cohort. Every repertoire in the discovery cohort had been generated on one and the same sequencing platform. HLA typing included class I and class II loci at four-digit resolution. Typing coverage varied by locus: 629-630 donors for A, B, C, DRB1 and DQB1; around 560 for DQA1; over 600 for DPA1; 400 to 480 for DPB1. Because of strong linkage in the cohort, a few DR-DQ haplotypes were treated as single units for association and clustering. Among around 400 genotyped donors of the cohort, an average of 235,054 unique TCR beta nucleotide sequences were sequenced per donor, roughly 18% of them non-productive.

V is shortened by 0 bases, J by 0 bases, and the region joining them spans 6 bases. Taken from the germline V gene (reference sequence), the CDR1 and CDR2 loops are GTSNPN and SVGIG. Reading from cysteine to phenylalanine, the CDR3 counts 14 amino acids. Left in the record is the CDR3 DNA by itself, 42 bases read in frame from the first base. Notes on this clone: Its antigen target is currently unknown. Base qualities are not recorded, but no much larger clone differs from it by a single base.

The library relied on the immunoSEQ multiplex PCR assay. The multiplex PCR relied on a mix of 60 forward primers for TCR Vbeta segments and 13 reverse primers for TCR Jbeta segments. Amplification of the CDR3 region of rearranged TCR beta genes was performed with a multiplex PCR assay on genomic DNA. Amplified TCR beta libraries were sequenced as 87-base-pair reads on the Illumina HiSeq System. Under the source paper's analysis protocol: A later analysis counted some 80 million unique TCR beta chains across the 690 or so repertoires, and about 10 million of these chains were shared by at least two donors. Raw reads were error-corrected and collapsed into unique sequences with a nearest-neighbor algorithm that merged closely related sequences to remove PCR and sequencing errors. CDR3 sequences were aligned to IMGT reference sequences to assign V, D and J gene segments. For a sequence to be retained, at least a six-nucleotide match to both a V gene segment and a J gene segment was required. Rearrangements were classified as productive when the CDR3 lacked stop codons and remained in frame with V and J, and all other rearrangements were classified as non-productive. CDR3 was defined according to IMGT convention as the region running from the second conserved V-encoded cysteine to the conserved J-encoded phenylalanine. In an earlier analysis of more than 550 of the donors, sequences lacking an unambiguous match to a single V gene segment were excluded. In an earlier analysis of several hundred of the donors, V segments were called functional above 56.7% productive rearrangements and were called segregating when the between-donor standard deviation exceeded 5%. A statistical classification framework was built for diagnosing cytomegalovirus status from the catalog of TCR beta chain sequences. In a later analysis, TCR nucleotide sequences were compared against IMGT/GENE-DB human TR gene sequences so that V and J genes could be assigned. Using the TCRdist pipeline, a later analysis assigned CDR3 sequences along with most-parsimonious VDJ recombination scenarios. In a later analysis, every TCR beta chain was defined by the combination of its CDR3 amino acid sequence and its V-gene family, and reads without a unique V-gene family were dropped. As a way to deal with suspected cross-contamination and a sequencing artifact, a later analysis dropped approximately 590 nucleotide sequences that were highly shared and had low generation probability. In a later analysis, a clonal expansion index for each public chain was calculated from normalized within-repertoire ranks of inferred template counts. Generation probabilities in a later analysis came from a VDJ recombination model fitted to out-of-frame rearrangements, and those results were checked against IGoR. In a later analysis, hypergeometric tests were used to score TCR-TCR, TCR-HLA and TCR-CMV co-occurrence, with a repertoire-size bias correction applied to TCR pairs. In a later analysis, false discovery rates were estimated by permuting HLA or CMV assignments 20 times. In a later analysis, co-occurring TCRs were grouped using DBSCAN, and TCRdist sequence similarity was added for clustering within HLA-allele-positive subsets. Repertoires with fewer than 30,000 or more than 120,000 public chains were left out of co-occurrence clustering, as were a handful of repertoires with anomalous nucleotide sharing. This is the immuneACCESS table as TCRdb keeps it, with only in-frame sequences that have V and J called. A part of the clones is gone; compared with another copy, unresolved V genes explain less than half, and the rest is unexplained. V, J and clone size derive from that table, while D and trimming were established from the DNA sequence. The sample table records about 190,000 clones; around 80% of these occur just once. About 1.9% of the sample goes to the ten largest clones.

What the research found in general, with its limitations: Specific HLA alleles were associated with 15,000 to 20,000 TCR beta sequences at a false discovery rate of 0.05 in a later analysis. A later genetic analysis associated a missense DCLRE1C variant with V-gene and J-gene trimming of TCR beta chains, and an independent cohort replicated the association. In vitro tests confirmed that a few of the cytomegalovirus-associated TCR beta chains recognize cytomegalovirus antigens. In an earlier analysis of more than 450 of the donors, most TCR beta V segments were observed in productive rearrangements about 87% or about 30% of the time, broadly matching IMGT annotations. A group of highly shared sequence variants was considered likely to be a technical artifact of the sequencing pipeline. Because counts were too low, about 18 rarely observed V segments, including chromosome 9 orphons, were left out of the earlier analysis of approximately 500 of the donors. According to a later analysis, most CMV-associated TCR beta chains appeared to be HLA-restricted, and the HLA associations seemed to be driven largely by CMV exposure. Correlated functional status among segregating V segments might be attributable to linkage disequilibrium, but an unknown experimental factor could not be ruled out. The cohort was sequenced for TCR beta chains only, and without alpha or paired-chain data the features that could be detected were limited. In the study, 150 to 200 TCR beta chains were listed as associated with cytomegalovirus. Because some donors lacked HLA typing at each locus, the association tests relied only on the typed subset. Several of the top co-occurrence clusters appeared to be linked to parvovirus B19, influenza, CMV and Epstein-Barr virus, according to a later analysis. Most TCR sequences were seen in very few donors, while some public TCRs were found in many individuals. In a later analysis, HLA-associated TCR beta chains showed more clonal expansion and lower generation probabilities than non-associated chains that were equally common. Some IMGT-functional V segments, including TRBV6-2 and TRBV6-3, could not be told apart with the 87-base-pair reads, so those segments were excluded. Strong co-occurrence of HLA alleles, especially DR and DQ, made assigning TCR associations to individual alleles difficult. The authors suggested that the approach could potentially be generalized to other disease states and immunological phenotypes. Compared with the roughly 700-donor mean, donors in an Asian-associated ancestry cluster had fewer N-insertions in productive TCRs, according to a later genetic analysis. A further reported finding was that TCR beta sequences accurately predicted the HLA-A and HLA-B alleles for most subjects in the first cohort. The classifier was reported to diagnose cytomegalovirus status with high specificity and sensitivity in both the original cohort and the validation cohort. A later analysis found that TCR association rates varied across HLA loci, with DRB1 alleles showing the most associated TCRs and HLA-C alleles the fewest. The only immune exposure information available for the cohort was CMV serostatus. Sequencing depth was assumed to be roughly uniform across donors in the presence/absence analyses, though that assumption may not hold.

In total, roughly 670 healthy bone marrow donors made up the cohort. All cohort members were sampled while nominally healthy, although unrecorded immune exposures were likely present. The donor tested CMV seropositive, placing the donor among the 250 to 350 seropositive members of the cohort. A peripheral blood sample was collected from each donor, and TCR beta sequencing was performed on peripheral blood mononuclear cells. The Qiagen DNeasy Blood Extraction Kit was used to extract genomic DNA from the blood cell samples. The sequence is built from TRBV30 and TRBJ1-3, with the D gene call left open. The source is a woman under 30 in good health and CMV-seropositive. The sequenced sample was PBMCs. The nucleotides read TGTGCCTGGAGTGTTCTAGGCTCTGGAAACACCATATATTTT. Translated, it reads CAWSVLGSGNTIYF.